This TCR beta chain was retrieved from a study of identical twins. Germline V CDR1 and CDR2: LGHNA, YSLEER. This CDR3 has 15 residues. The ends were cut back, 0 bases at V and 8 bases at J, with 13 bases in the middle. TCRdb reprocessed the 5' RACE reads via MiXCR and lists one record per CDR3 protein. This repertoire shows hundreds of thousands of distinct CDR3 sequences, about 18% found once; its top ten account for approximately 14%. A few counts support this clonotype. These data also formed part of another study, on T cells expressing NK-cell markers.

This TCR was sampled from a woman aged 18-35 years in good health. The V and J genes are TRBV4-3 and TRBJ2-2; D may be TRBD1 or TRBD2 (5 bases each). Sequences were obtained from PBMCs. The CDR3 reads CASSQESRERGELFF. Here the CDR3 DNA reads TGCGCCAGCAGCCAAGAATCCAGGGAGAGGGGGGAGCTGTTTTTT.